The 16 T cell receptor beta chains given below trace back to one sample, sequenced in a study of beta chain features in type 1 diabetes. The authors reverse transcribed all of the isolated RNA, so sequencing captured expressed TCRB transcripts. TCRdb keeps only in-frame clones here, not all; method: immunoSEQ multiplex PCR. This table holds fewer than 450,000 clones, approximately 13% found once. Antigens for these TCRs are unknown. Study-level results: TCRB CDR3 length was moderately but significantly reduced in all four CD4+ subsets of Type 1 diabetes patients.

The sample consisted of naive CD4+ T cells from blood. Receptors originate from a woman between 18 and 30 years old with type 1 diabetes.

The rearrangement joins TRBV21-1 to TRBJ2-5; the D call in the table, TRBD1, was not verified against the DNA. TRBV21-1 is tagged as a pseudogene. There are 15 residues in the CDR3. The CDR3 DNA reads TGTGCCAGCAGCAAAGGGGCCCCCGACGGAGAGACCCAGTACTTC. This gives the protein CASSKGAPDGETQYF.

A few counts support this clone. The V and J genes are TRBV19 and TRBJ2-3; 12 bases are shared with TRBD2. This CDR3 has 15 residues. Looked up from germline, CDR1 is LNHDA and CDR2 is SQIVND (reference sequence). Germline trimming cut 7 bases from V and 1 base from J; bases unmatched to any gene: 3. This CDR3 reads CASTSGRAGTDTQYF. The CDR3 coding sequence is TGTGCCAGTACTAGCGGGAGGGCGGGCACAGATACGCAGTATTTT.

This clone has a handful of counts. The chain combines TRBV15 with TRBJ2-1, with TRBD2 matching over 8 bases. V lost 4 bases to trimming and J lost 7 bases; unmatched junction nucleotides: 15. Germline V gene data show CDR1 as LNHNV and CDR2 as YYDKDF (reference sequence). CDR3 length: 17 amino acids. CDR3 residues: CATSKGGLAGGRNEQFF. The CDR3 nucleotides read TGTGCCACCAGCAAGGGGGGGCTGGCGGGAGGAAGGAATGAGCAGTTCTTC.

This clone has a handful of counts. The rearrangement uses TRBV30 and TRBJ1-2, with no clear D. This CDR3 contains 10 residues. V lost 5 bases and J lost 11, with 12 bases in between. The germline CDR1 and CDR2 sequences are GTSNPN and SVGIG (reference sequence). The CDR3 DNA reads TGTGCCTGGGGGAGCTCGGGGTACACCTTC. Translation: CAWGSSGYTF.

V gene TRBV5-4 combines with J gene TRBJ2-5; 8 bases line up with TRBD2. After removal of 0 bases from V and 5 bases from J, the junction contained 9 bases not matched to a gene. The CDR3 consists of 16 residues. From germline, CDR1 is SGHNT and CDR2 YYREEE (reference sequence). The CDR3 DNA reads TGTGCCAGCAGCTTGGCCTTAGGGACTAGTAGCGAGACCCAGTACTTC. Translation gives CASSLALGTSSETQYF.

This clone was detected only a few times. The chain recombines TRBV7-9 with TRBJ2-3; the D gene is possibly TRBD1 (6 bases). The CDR3 extends over 15 amino acids. CDR1 and CDR2 (germline): SEHNR, FQNEAQ (reference sequence). V lost 5 bases and J 4 bases, leaving 16 bases between the germline ends. As DNA, the CDR3 is TGTGCCAGCAGCCCTGGGGGCGGTTGGGCAGATACGCAGTATTTT. It codes for CASSPGGGWADTQYF. Complete variable domain (other parts from reference TRBV7-9 and TRBJ2-3): DTGVSQNPRHKITKRGQNVTFRCDPISEHNRLYWYRQTLGQGPEFLTYFQNEAQLEKSRLLSDRFSAERPKGSFSTLEIQRTEQGDSAMYLCASSPGGGWADTQYFGPGTRLTVL.

This chain links TRBV30 with TRBJ1-3, with TRBD1 as a possible D gene (6 bases). This CDR3 region has 15 residues. Germline assignment: CDR1 GTSNPN and CDR2 SVGIG (reference sequence). Trimming removed 2 bases at V and 3 bases at J, with 14 bases between. CDR3 in DNA: TGTGCCTGGAGTCCCGGGACAAACAGTGGAAACACCATATATTTT. This translates into CAWSPGTNSGNTIYF.

This clone was observed a handful of times. The V and J genes are TRBV15 and TRBJ1-2; TRBD1 is a possible D gene (6 bases). V was shortened by 2 bases and J by 4 bases, with 11 bases between the two germline ends. The germline gives CDR1 LNHNV, CDR2 YYDKDF (reference sequence). The CDR3 runs 14 residues. In DNA, the CDR3 is TGTGCCACCAGCAGATTAGGGGGTACCTATGGCTACACCTTC. Protein sequence: CATSRLGGTYGYTF.

This clone was observed a few times. The CDR3 DNA follows: TGCGCCAGCAGCTTCAATACAGGTTACTACGAGCAGTACTTC. This sequence encodes CASSFNTGYYEQYF. V and J are TRBV5-1 and TRBJ2-7; the D gene is possibly TRBD1 (5 bases). The CDR3 covers 14 residues. Trimming shortened V by 2 bases and J by 3 bases, and 12 bases separated the two germline ends. CDR1 SGHRS and CDR2 YFSETQ come from the germline V gene.

The chain recombines TRBV7-9 with TRBJ2-5, with D possibly matching TRBD1 (5 bases). V was pared by 5 bases and J by 4 bases, with 20 bases between. The CDR3 loop spans 16 amino acids. In germline, CDR1 is SEHNR, CDR2 FQNEAQ (reference sequence). CDR3 DNA: TGTGCCAGCAGCCTAACGGAAACCAGGGTTGGAGAGACCCAGTACTTC. It translates to CASSLTETRVGETQYF.

This clone was recorded a few times. The chain has TRBV19 and TRBJ2-3; TRBD1 matches at 8 bases. The CDR3 sequence is 13 residues long. Trimming removed 6 bases from V and 5 bases from J; junction bases left unmatched: 4. Germline CDR1 LNHDA, CDR2 SQIVND (reference sequence). CDR3 region: CASRTGEVDTQYF. The CDR3 bases are TGTGCCAGTAGGACAGGGGAAGTAGATACGCAGTATTTT.

The gene calls are TRBV11-2 and TRBJ2-5; 7 nucleotides line up with TRBD1. Germline lookup yields CDR1 SGHAT and CDR2 FQNNGV. The CDR3 runs to 17 residues. Trimming at V came to 4 bases and at J to 5 bases, leaving 16 bases not matched to a gene. The CDR3 loop is CASSSTPGGRAWETQYF. In DNA form, the CDR3 reads TGTGCCAGCAGCTCCACCCCAGGGGGTAGGGCTTGGGAGACCCAGTACTTC.

The rearrangement joins TRBV28 to TRBJ2-3, with D tentatively TRBD1 (5 bases). V lost 6 bases and J lost 4, with 14 bases in between. This CDR3 is built from 14 residues. Germline assignment: CDR1 MDHEN and CDR2 SYDVKM. The CDR3: CASSPIRVPDTQYF. DNA of the CDR3: TGTGCCAGCAGCCCCATCAGGGTCCCAGATACGCAGTATTTT.

This clone was detected a few times. The CDR3 nucleotides read TGTGCCAGCAGCTTGGGACTTGTGGCAGATACGCAGTATTTT. Translation: CASSLGLVADTQYF. The chain combines TRBV7-2 with TRBJ2-3, with a weak D call TRBD2 (6 bases). V lost 3 bases to trimming and J lost 4 bases, with 11 bases between them. The CDR3 contains 14 residues. Germline V gene lookup returns CDR1 SGHTA and CDR2 FQGNSA.

This clone showed up just a few times. The chain links TRBV18 to TRBJ2-1, with D unresolved. CDR1 and CDR2 (germline): KGHSH, LQKENI. Trimming removed 4 bases from V and 2 bases from J, with 9 bases in between. CDR3 size: 14 residues. As DNA, the CDR3 is TGTGCCAGCTCACTGCGCCAAGCCTACAATGAGCAGTTCTTC. Its protein product is CASSLRQAYNEQFF.

This clone was picked up a small number of times. The chain joins TRBV9 to TRBJ2-1; 10 nucleotides line up with TRBD1. The junction had 3 bases not matched to a gene; V was cut back by 2 bases and J by 7 bases. Germline CDR1 SGDLS, CDR2 YYNGEE. The CDR3 extends over 14 amino acids. The CDR3 sequence: CASSVDRGTNEQFF. CDR3 bases: TGTGCCAGCAGCGTGGACAGGGGGACTAATGAGCAGTTCTTC.